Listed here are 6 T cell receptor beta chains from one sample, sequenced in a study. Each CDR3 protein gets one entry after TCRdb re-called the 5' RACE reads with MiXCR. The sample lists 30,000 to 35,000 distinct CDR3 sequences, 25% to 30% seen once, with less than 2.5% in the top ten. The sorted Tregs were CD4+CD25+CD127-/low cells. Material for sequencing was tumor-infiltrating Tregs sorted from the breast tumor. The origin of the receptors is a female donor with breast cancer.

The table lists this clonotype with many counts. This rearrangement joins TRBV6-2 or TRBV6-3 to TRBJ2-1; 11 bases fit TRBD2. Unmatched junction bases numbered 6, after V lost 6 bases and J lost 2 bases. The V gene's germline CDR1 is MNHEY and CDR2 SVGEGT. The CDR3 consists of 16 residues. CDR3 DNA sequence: TGTGCCAGCAGCAACAAGGGACTAGCGGCCTACAATGAGCAGTTCTTC. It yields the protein CASSNKGLAAYNEQFF.

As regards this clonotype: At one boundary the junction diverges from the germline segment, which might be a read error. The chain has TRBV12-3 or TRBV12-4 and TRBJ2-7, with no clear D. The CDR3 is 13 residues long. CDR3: CASSLVGPYGQYF. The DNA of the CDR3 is TGCGCCAGCAGTTTAGTAGGCCCCTACGGGCAGTACTTC.

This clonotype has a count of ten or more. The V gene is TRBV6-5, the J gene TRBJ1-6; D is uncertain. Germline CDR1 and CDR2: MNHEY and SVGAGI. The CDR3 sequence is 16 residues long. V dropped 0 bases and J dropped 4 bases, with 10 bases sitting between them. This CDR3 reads CASSYSGGPYNSPLHF. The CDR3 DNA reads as TGTGCCAGCAGTTACTCGGGAGGCCCTTATAATTCACCCCTCCACTTT.

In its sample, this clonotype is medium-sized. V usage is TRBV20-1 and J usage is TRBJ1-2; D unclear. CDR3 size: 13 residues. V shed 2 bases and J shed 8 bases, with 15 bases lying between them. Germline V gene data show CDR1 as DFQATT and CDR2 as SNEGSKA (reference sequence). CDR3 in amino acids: CSARRSEGIGYTF. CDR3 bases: TGCAGTGCTAGACGATCGGAGGGCATCGGCTACACCTTC.

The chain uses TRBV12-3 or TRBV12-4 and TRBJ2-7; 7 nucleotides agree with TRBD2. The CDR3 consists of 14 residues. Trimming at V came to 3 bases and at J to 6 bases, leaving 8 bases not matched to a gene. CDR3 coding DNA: TGTGCCAGCAGTTTGTTGCGGGAGAAGGGCGAGCAGTACTTC. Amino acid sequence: CASSLLREKGEQYF.

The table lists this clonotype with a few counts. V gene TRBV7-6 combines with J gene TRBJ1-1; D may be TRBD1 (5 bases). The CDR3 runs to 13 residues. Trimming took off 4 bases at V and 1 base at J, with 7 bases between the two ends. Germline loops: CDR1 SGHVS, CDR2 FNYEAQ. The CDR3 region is CASSSQGNTEAFF. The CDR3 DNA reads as TGTGCCAGCAGCTCTCAGGGGAACACTGAAGCTTTCTTT.